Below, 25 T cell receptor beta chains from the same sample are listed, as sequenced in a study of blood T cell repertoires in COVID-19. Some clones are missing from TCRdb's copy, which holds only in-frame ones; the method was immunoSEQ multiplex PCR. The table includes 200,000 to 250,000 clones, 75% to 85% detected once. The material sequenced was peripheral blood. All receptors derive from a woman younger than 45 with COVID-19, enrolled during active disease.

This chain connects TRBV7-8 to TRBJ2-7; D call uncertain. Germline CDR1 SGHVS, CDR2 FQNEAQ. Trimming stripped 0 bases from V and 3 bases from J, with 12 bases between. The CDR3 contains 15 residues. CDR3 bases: TGTGCCAGCAGCTTAGCCCGAACCCAGGTCTACGAGCAGTACTTC. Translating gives CASSLARTQVYEQYF. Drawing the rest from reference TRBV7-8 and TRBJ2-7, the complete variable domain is GAGVSQSPRYKVAKRGQDVALRCDPISGHVSLFWYQQALGQGPEFLTYFQNEAQLDKSGLPSDRFFAERPEGSVSTLKIQRTQQEDSAVYLCASSLARTQVYEQYFGPGTRLTVT.

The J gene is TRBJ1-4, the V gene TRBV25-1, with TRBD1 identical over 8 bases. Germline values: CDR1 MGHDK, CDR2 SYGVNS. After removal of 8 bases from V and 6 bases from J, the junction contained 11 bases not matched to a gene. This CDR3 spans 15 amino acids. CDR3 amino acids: CASRGGQGWYEKLFF. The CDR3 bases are TGTGCCAGCCGAGGCGGACAGGGATGGTATGAAAAACTGTTTTTT. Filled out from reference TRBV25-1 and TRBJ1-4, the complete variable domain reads EADIYQTPRYLVIGTGKKITLECSQTMGHDKMYWYQQDPGMELHLIHYSYGVNSTEKGDLSSESTVSRIRTEHFPLTLESARPSHTSQYLCASRGGQGWYEKLFFGSGTQLSVL.

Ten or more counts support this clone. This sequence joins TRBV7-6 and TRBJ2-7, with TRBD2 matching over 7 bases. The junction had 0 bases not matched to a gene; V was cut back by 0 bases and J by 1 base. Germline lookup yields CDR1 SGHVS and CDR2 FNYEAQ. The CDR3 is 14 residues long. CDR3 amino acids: CASSLASGSYEQYF. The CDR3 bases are TGTGCCAGCAGCTTAGCTAGCGGGTCCTACGAGCAGTACTTC.

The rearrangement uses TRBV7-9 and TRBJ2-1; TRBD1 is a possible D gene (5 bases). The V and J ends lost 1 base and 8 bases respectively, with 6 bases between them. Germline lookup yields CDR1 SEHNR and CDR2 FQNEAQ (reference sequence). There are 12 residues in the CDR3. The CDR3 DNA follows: TGTGCCAGCAGCTTAGGGGGCGATGAGCAGTTCTTC. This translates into CASSLGGDEQFF.

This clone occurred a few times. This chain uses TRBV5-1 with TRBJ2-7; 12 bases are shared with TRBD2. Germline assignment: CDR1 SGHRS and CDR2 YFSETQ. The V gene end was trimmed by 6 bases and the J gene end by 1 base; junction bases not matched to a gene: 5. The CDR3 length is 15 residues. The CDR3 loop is CASNPTSGGSYEQYF. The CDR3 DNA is TGCGCCAGCAACCCGACTAGCGGGGGATCCTACGAGCAGTACTTC.

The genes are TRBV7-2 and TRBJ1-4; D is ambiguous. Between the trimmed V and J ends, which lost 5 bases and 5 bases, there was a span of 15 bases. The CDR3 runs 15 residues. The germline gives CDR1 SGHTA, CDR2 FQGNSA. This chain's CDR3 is CASSLYLGLNEKLFF. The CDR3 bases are TGTGCCAGCAGCCTATACCTTGGGCTGAATGAAAAACTGTTTTTT.

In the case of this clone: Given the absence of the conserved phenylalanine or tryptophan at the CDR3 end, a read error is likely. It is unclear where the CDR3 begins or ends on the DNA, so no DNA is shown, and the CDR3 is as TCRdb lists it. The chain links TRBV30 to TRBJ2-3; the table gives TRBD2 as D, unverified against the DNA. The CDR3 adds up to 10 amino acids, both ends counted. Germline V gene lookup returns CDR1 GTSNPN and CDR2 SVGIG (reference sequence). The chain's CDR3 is CAWSIPPGTL.

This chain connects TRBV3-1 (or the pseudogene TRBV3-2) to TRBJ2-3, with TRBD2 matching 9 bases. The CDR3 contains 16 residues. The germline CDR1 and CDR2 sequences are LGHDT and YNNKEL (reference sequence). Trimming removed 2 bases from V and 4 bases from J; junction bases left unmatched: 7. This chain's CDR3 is CASSQRGGRGADTQYF. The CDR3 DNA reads TGTGCCAGCAGCCAACGAGGCGGGAGGGGAGCAGATACGCAGTATTTT.

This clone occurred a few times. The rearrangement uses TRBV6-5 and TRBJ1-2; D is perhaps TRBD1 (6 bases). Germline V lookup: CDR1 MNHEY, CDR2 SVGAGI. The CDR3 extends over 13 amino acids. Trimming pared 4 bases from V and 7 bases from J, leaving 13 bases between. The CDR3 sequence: CASSSTGPGGYTF. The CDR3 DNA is TGTGCCAGCAGTTCTACAGGGCCCGGTGGCTACACCTTC.

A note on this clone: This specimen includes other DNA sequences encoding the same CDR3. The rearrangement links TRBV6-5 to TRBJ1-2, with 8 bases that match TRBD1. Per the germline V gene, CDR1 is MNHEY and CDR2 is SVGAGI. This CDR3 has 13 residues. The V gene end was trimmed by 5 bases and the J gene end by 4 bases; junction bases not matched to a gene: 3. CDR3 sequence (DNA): TGTGCCAGCAGTCCAGACAGGGGCTATGGCTACACCTTC. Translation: CASSPDRGYGYTF.

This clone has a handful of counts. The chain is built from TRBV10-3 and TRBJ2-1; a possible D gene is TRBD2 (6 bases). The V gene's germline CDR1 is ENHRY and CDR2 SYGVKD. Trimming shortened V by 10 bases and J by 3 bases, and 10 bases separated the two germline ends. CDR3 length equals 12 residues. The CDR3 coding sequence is TGTGCCACCCGAGCGGGCTACAATGAGCAGTTCTTC. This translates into CATRAGYNEQFF.

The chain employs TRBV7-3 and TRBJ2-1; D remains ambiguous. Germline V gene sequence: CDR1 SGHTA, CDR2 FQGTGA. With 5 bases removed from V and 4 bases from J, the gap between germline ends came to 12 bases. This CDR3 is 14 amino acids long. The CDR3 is CASSPTQEYNEQFF. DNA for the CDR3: TGTGCCAGCAGCCCCACCCAGGAATACAATGAGCAGTTCTTC.

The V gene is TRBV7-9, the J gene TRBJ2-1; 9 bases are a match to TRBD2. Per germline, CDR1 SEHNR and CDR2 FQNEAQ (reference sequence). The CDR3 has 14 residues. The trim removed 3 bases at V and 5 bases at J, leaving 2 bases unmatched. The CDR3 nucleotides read TGTGCCAGCAGCTTGACTAGCGGCCACAATGAGCAGTTCTTC. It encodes CASSLTSGHNEQFF.

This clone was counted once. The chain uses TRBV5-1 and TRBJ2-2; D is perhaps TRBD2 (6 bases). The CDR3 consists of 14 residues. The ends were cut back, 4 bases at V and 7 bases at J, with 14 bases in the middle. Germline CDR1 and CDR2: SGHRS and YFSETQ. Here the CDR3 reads CASSPDGGYGELFF. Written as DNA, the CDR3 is TGCGCCAGCAGCCCTGACGGGGGATACGGGGAGCTGTTTTTT.

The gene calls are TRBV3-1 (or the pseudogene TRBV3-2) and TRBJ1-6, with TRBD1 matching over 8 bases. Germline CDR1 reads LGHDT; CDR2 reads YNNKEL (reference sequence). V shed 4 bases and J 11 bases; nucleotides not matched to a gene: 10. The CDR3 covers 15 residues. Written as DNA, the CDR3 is TGTGCCAGCAGCCCCTCGGGACAGGCTTTGCCACCCCTCCACTTT. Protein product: CASSPSGQALPPLHF.

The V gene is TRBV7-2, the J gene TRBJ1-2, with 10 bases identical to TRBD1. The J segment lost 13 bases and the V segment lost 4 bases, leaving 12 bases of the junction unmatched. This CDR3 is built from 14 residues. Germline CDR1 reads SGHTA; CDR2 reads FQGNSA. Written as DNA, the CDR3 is TGTGCCAGCAGCTCTAGTCGGACAGGGGGGAGTGGCACCTTC. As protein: CASSSSRTGGSGTF.

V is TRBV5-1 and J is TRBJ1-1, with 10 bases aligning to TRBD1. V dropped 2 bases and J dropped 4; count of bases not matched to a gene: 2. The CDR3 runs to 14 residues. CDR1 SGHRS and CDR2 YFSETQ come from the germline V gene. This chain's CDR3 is CASSFRTGGTEAFF. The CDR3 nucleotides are TGCGCCAGCAGCTTTCGGACAGGGGGCACTGAAGCTTTCTTT.

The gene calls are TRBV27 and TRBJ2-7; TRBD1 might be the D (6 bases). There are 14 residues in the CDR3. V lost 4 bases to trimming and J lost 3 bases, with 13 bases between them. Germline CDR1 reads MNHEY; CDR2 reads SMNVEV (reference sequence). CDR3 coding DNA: TGTGCCAGCAGTTCGCCGACCAGGGGCTACGAGCAGTACTTC. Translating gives CASSSPTRGYEQYF.

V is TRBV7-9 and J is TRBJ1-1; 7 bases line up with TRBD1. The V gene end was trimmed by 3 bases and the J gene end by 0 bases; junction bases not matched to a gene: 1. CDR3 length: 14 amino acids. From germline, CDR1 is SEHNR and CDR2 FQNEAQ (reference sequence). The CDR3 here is CASSFRGMNTEAFF. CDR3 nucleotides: TGTGCCAGCAGCTTCAGGGGGATGAACACTGAAGCTTTCTTT.

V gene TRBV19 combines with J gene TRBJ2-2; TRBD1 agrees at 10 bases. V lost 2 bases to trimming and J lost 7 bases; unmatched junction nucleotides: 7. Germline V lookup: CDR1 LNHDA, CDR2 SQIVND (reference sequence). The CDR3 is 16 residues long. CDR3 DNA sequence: TGTGCCAGTAGTATACCGGGACAGGGGACGATCGGGGAGCTGTTTTTT. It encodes CASSIPGQGTIGELFF.

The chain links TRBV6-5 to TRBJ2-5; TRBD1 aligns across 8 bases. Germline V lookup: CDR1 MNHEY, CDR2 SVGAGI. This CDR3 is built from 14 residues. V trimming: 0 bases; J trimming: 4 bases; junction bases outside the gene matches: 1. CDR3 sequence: CASSYSTGGETQYF. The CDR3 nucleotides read TGTGCCAGCAGTTACTCCACAGGGGGAGAGACCCAGTACTTC.

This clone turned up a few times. The CDR3 loop is CSASLGQGGSYEQYF. In DNA form, the CDR3 reads TGCAGTGCTAGTCTAGGACAGGGGGGATCCTACGAGCAGTACTTC. V and J are TRBV20-1 and TRBJ2-7, with TRBD1 matching 10 bases. This CDR3 is 15 amino acids long. Germline assignment: CDR1 DFQATT and CDR2 SNEGSKA (reference sequence). J gave up 1 base and V 3 bases, and 6 bases lay outside the gene matches.

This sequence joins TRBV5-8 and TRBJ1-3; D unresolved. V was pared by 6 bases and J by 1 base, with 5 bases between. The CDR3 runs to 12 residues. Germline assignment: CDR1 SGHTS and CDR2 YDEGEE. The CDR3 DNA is TGTGCCAGCACCCGTTCTGGAAACACCATATATTTT. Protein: CASTRSGNTIYF.

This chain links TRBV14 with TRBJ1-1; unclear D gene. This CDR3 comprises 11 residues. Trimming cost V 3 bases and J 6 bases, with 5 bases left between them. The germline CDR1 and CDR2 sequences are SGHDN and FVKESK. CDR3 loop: CASSQGAEAFF. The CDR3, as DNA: TGTGCCAGCAGCCAGGGAGCTGAAGCTTTCTTT.

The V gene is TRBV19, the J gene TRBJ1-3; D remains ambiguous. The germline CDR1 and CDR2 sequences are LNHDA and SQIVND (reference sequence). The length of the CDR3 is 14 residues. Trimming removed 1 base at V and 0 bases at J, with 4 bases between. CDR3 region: CASSIGRSGNTIYF. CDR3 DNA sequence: TGTGCCAGTAGTATAGGTCGCTCTGGAAACACCATATATTTT.